The rows below give T cell receptor beta chains drawn from one sample of a study of T cells in Graves' hyperthyroidism and ophthalmopathy. TCRdb analysed the multiplex PCR reads with MiXCR anew, one entry per CDR3 protein. The sample lists 500,000 to 550,000 distinct CDR3 sequences, around 21% occurring once. Sequencing used blood. These receptor sequences come from a man aged 18 to 29 with Graves' hyperthyroidism. Both conserved end residues are part of each CDR3. Fields, in order: clone size, J gene, V gene, D gene, CDR3 DNA, CDR3 protein. D genes are given only for firm matches. Size tells how often a clone was seen (once, few, many) or the class of an expanded clone, and some rows leave it out.

abundance: many
j_gene: TRBJ1-1
v_gene: TRBV11-2
d_gene: NA
CDR3nt: TGTGCCAGCAGCTTGCAGGGTATCACTGAAGCTTTCTTT
CDR3aa: CASSLQGITEAFF

abundance: NA
j_gene: TRBJ2-2
v_gene: TRBV19
d_gene: TRBD1
CDR3nt: TGTGCCAGTAGTCAGGGGGCAGGGGTCGGGGAGCTGTTTTTT
CDR3aa: CASSQGAGVGELFF

abundance: few
j_gene: TRBJ2-7
v_gene: TRBV6-5
d_gene: NA
CDR3nt: TGTGCCAGCAGTTACACTTCCGGGCCCCGAAACCCCTACGAGCAGTACTTC
CDR3aa: CASSYTSGPRNPYEQYF

abundance: many
j_gene: TRBJ1-1
v_gene: TRBV29-1
d_gene: NA
CDR3nt: TGCAGCGTCATATCGGTAGGGAACACTGAAGCTTTCTTT
CDR3aa: CSVISVGNTEAFF

abundance: many
j_gene: TRBJ1-2
v_gene: TRBV6-5
d_gene: TRBD1
CDR3nt: TGTGCCAGCAGTTACCGAGACAGGGTTGGCGGCTACACCTTC
CDR3aa: CASSYRDRVGGYTF

abundance: many
j_gene: TRBJ2-5
v_gene: TRBV12-3/TRBV12-4
d_gene: NA
CDR3nt: TGTGCCAGCAGTTTAGCGGGGGGGCCTACCGAGACCCAGTACTTC
CDR3aa: CASSLAGGPTETQYF

abundance: NA
j_gene: TRBJ1-2
v_gene: TRBV20-1
d_gene: TRBD1
CDR3nt: TGCAGTGCTACGCAGGGGGCCGGGTATGGCTACACCTTC
CDR3aa: CSATQGAGYGYTF

abundance: many
j_gene: TRBJ1-5
v_gene: TRBV2
d_gene: NA
CDR3nt: TGTGCCAGCAGTGAAGGGGGGCCGGCCTACAGCAATCAGCCCCAGCATTTT
CDR3aa: CASSEGGPAYSNQPQHF

abundance: many
j_gene: TRBJ1-2
v_gene: TRBV28
d_gene: NA
CDR3nt: TGTGCCAGCAGTTTAAACCCTTTCTATGGCTACACCTTC
CDR3aa: CASSLNPFYGYTF

abundance: many
j_gene: TRBJ2-7
v_gene: TRBV5-1
d_gene: NA
CDR3nt: TGCGCCAGCAGCTTGCAACTAGGGGCCGAGCAGTACTTC
CDR3aa: CASSLQLGAEQYF

abundance: many
j_gene: TRBJ1-3
v_gene: TRBV2
d_gene: NA
CDR3nt: TGTGCCAGCAGTTATCCCGGGCGAACAGGAAACACCATATATTTT
CDR3aa: CASSYPGRTGNTIYF

abundance: many
j_gene: TRBJ1-3
v_gene: TRBV12-3/TRBV12-4
d_gene: NA
CDR3nt: TGTGCCAGCCGTGGGGGCAGCTTTGGAAACACCATATATTTT
CDR3aa: CASRGGSFGNTIYF

abundance: many
j_gene: TRBJ1-1
v_gene: TRBV20-1
d_gene: TRBD1
CDR3nt: TGCAGTGCTATCGACAGGGCAGCTGAAGCTTTCTTT
CDR3aa: CSAIDRAAEAFF

abundance: NA
j_gene: TRBJ1-1
v_gene: TRBV24-1
d_gene: NA
CDR3nt: TGTGCCACCAGTCAGGGCAGGGCGAACACTGAAGCTTGCTTT
CDR3aa: CATSQGRANTEACF

abundance: NA
j_gene: TRBJ1-5
v_gene: TRBV12-5
d_gene: NA
CDR3nt: TGTGCTAGTGGTTTGGTCCTCAATCAGCCCCAGCATTTT
CDR3aa: CASGLVLNQPQHF

abundance: many
j_gene: TRBJ2-4
v_gene: TRBV18
d_gene: NA
CDR3nt: TGTGCCAGCCGTAGGGACGACATTCAGTACTTC
CDR3aa: CASRRDDIQYF

abundance: NA
j_gene: TRBJ2-5
v_gene: TRBV14
d_gene: NA
CDR3nt: TGTGCCAGCAGCAGACGACACATCCAAGAGACCCAGTACTTC
CDR3aa: CASSRRHIQETQYF

abundance: many
j_gene: TRBJ2-7
v_gene: TRBV7-9
d_gene: TRBD1
CDR3nt: TGTGCCAGCAGCTCTCCGGGACAGTCCTACGAGCAGTACTTC
CDR3aa: CASSSPGQSYEQYF

abundance: many
j_gene: TRBJ1-5
v_gene: TRBV12-3/TRBV12-4
d_gene: NA
CDR3nt: TGTGCCAGCAGTTTCGGTGGGAGCAATCAGCCCCAGCATTTT
CDR3aa: CASSFGGSNQPQHF

abundance: few
j_gene: TRBJ1-5
v_gene: TRBV4-1
d_gene: NA
CDR3nt: TGCGCCAGCAGCCAAGAAGGAGGGGGGGGACAACATAGCAATCAGCCCCAGCATTTT
CDR3aa: CASSQEGGGGQHSNQPQHF

abundance: many
j_gene: TRBJ2-7
v_gene: TRBV7-3
d_gene: NA
CDR3nt: TGTGCCAGCAGCCCTTCCGGGACGGACTACGAGCAGTACTTC
CDR3aa: CASSPSGTDYEQYF

abundance: many
j_gene: TRBJ2-7
v_gene: TRBV28
d_gene: TRBD1
CDR3nt: TGTGCCAGCAGTACGCGGGACAGGGGAACCTACGAGCAGTACTTC
CDR3aa: CASSTRDRGTYEQYF

abundance: many
j_gene: TRBJ2-7
v_gene: TRBV12-3/TRBV12-4
d_gene: NA
CDR3nt: TGTGCCAGCAGTTCTTACTCCTACGAGCAGTACTTC
CDR3aa: CASSSYSYEQYF

abundance: many
j_gene: TRBJ1-5
v_gene: TRBV20-1
d_gene: TRBD1
CDR3nt: TGCAGTGCTACCACGGACAGGCGCTACAATCAGCCCCAGCATTTT
CDR3aa: CSATTDRRYNQPQHF

abundance: NA
j_gene: TRBJ2-7
v_gene: TRBV7-8
d_gene: NA
CDR3nt: TGTGCCAGCAGCTTAGGTGGAGGGTACTACGAGCAGTACTTC
CDR3aa: CASSLGGGYYEQYF

abundance: many
j_gene: TRBJ1-1
v_gene: TRBV27
d_gene: NA
CDR3nt: TGTGCCAGCAGGTTATCAGGGTGGAACACTGAAGCTTTCTTT
CDR3aa: CASRLSGWNTEAFF

abundance: NA
j_gene: TRBJ1-2
v_gene: TRBV29-1
d_gene: TRBD1
CDR3nt: TGCAGCGTTGAAGATTGGGGAACAGGGGAGAACTATGGCTACACCTTC
CDR3aa: CSVEDWGTGENYGYTF

abundance: NA
j_gene: TRBJ1-2
v_gene: TRBV12-3/TRBV12-4
d_gene: NA
CDR3nt: TGTGCCAGCAGTTTCCGGCAGCCAACTAACTATGGCTACACCTTC
CDR3aa: CASSFRQPTNYGYTF

abundance: many
j_gene: TRBJ1-1
v_gene: TRBV2
d_gene: NA
CDR3nt: TGTGCCAGCAGTGACGAGGGAACCACTGAAGCTTTCTTT
CDR3aa: CASSDEGTTEAFF

abundance: many
j_gene: TRBJ1-5
v_gene: TRBV7-3
d_gene: NA
CDR3nt: TGTGCCAGCAGCTTACCGGGACGGTACAATCAGCCCCAGCGTTTT
CDR3aa: CASSLPGRYNQPQRF

abundance: few
j_gene: TRBJ1-1
v_gene: TRBV24-1
d_gene: NA
CDR3nt: TGTGCCACCCTACGGGGGGGCACTGAAGCTTTCTTT
CDR3aa: CATLRGGTEAFF

abundance: NA
j_gene: TRBJ2-7
v_gene: TRBV20-1
d_gene: NA
CDR3nt: TGCAGTGCTAGCGGTGGGGAATCGGGCTACGAGCAGTACTTC
CDR3aa: CSASGGESGYEQYF

abundance: many
j_gene: TRBJ1-1
v_gene: TRBV4-1
d_gene: NA
CDR3nt: TGCGCCAGCAGCCAAGTATTTTCAGGATCGACTGAAGCTTTCTTT
CDR3aa: CASSQVFSGSTEAFF

abundance: NA
j_gene: TRBJ1-2
v_gene: TRBV12-3/TRBV12-4
d_gene: TRBD1
CDR3nt: TGTGCCAGCAGCGCTCAACAGGGGGCCTTCTATGGCTACACCTTC
CDR3aa: CASSAQQGAFYGYTF

abundance: NA
j_gene: TRBJ2-2
v_gene: TRBV4-1
d_gene: NA
CDR3nt: TGCGCCAGCAGCCACCCTCAAGGCGGGGAGCTGTTTTTT
CDR3aa: CASSHPQGGELFF

abundance: few
j_gene: TRBJ2-5
v_gene: TRBV18
d_gene: NA
CDR3nt: TGTGCCAGCTCACCACCGTTGCAGGCCGGAGAGACCCAGTACTTC
CDR3aa: CASSPPLQAGETQYF

abundance: many
j_gene: TRBJ1-5
v_gene: TRBV28
d_gene: NA
CDR3nt: TGTGCCATCGCCCGGCCCTTAGGTCATCAGCCCCAGCATTTT
CDR3aa: CAIARPLGHQPQHF